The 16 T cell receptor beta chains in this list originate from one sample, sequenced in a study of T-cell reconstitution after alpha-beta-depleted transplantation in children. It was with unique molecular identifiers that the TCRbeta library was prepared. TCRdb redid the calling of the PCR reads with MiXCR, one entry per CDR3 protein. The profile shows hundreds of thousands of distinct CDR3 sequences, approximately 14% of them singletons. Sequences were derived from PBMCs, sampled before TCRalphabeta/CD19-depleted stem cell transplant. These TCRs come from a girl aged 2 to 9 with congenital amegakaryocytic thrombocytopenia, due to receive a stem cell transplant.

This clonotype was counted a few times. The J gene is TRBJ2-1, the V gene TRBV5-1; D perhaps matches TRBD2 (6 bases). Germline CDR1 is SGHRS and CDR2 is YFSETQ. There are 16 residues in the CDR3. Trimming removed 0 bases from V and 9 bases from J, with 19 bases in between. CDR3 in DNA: TGCGCCAGCAGCTTGGCGGCCAGTCGGAATAGCGGTGAGCAGTTCTTC. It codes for CASSLAASRNSGEQFF.

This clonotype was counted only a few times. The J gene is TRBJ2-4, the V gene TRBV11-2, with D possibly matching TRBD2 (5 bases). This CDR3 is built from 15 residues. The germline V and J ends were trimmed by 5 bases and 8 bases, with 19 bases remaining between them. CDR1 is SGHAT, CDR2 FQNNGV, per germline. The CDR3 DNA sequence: TGTGCCAGCAGCCCCCCCGAGGGATACGGGCACATTCAGTACTTC. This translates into CASSPPEGYGHIQYF.

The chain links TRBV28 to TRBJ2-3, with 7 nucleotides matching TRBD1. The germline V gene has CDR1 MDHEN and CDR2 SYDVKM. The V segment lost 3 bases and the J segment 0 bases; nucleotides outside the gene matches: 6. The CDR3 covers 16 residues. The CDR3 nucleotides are TGTGCCAGCAGTTTCGTCGGGACAGCTAGCACAGATACGCAGTATTTT. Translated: CASSFVGTASTDTQYF.

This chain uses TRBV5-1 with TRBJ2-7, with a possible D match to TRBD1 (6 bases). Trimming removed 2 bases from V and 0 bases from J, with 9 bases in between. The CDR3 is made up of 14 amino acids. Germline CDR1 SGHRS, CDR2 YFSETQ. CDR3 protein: CASSFGQNSYEQYF. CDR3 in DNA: TGCGCCAGCAGCTTCGGACAGAACTCCTACGAGCAGTACTTC. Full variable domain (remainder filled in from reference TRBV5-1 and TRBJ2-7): KAGVTQTPRYLIKTRGQQVTLSCSPISGHRSVSWYQQTPGQGLQFLFEYFSETQRNKGNFPGRFSGRQFSNSRSEMNVSTLELGDSALYLCASSFGQNSYEQYFGPGTRLTVT.

CDR3 in DNA: TGCGCCAGCAGCCAGGGACAGGGTTTGACCTATGAGCAGTTCTTC. It is translated as CASSQGQGLTYEQFF. V usage is TRBV5-1 and J usage is TRBJ2-1, with TRBD1 matching 9 bases. V trimming: 4 bases; J trimming: 8 bases; junction bases outside the gene matches: 10. Germline V gene lookup returns CDR1 SGHRS and CDR2 YFSETQ. The CDR3 sequence is 15 residues long.

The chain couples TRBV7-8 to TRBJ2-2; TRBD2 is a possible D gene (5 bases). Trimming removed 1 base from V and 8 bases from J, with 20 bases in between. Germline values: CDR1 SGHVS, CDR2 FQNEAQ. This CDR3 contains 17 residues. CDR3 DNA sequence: TGTGCCAGCAGCTTAGAGGTGGGAGAAATGTCATGGGGGGAGCTGTTTTTT. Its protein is CASSLEVGEMSWGELFF.

CDR3 region: CASSYSSGYTF. As DNA, the CDR3 is TGTGCCAGCAGTTACTCGAGTGGCTACACCTTC. V usage is TRBV6-6 and J usage is TRBJ1-2, with D hard to call. V lost 0 bases to trimming and J lost 7 bases, with 3 bases between them. This CDR3 spans 11 amino acids. The germline V gene encodes CDR1 MNHNY and CDR2 SVGAGI (reference sequence).

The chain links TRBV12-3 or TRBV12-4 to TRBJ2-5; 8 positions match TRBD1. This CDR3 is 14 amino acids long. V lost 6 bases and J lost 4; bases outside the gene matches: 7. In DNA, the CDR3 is TGTGCCAGCAGGCCCTCGACAGGGGTAGAGACCCAGTACTTC. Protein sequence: CASRPSTGVETQYF.

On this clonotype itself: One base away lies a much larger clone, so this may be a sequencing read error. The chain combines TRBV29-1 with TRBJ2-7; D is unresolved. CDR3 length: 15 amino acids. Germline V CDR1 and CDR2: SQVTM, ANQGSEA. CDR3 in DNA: TGCGGCGTTGTGTATGCGGCAGCCGAATCCTACGAGCAGTACTTC. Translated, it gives CGVVYAAAESYEQYF.

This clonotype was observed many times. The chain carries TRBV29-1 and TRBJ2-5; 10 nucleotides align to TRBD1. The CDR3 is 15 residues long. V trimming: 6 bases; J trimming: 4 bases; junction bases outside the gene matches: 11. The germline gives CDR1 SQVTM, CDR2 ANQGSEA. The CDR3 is CSVKLGTGDGETQYF. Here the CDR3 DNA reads TGCAGCGTGAAACTCGGGACAGGGGATGGAGAGACCCAGTACTTC.

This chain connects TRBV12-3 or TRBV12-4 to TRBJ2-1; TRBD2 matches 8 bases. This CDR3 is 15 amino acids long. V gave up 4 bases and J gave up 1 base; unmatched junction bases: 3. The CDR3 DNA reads TGTGCCAGCAGTTCCGGACTAGCTTCCTACAATGAGCAGTTCTTC. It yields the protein CASSSGLASYNEQFF.

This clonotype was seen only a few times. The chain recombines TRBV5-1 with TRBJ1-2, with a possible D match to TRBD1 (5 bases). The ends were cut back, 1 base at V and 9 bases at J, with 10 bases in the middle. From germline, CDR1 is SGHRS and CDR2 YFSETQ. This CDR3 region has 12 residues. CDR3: CASSLRQGRYTF. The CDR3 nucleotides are TGCGCCAGCAGCTTGAGGCAGGGTCGCTACACCTTC.

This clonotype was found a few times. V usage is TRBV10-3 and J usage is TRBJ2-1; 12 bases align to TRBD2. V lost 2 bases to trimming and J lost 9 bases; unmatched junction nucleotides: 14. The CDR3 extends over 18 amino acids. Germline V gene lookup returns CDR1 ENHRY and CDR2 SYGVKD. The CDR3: CAISEPQSRLAGGREQFF. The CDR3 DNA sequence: TGTGCCATCAGTGAGCCACAGTCCAGGCTAGCGGGAGGGCGTGAGCAGTTCTTC.

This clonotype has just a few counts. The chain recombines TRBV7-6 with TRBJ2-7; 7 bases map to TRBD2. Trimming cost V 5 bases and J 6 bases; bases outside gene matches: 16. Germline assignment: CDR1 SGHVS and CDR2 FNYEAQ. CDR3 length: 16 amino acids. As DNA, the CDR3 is TGTGCCAGCAGCCGAACTAGCGACCCTATCTCTGCCGAGCAGTACTTC. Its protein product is CASSRTSDPISAEQYF.

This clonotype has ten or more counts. The CDR3: CSARFRDRGRGWHGYTF. CDR3 coding DNA: TGCAGTGCTAGATTCCGGGACAGGGGAAGGGGGTGGCATGGCTACACCTTC. The chain joins TRBV20-1 to TRBJ1-2; 10 bases are a match to TRBD1. Germline CDR1 and CDR2: DFQATT and SNEGSKA (reference sequence). V was clipped by 2 bases and J by 6 bases; unmatched bases: 15. The CDR3 is 17 residues long.

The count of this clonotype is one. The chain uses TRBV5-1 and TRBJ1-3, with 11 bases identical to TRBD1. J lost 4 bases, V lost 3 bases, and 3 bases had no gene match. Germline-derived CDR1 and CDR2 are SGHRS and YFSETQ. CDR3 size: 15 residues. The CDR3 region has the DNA TGCGCCAGCAGCTCGGACAGGGGGCCCGGAAACACCATATATTTT. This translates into CASSSDRGPGNTIYF. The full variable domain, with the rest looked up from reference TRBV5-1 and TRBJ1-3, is KAGVTQTPRYLIKTRGQQVTLSCSPISGHRSVSWYQQTPGQGLQFLFEYFSETQRNKGNFPGRFSGRQFSNSRSEMNVSTLELGDSALYLCASSSDRGPGNTIYFGEGSWLTVV.